The next 4 T cell receptor beta chains were all read from a single sample in a study of control samples from healthy donors and cancer patients. Sequenced by immunoSEQ multiplex PCR; TCRdb stores in-frame clones only, minus some. This table holds approximately 190,000 clones, approximately 91% found once. The sample comprised blood. These receptors all stem from a man aged 30-40 years in good health.

The chain is built from TRBV2 and TRBJ1-3; 7 bases line up with TRBD1. The CDR3 totals 15 residues. Trimming took 2 bases from V and 4 from J; bases not matched to a gene: 5. The germline CDR1 and CDR2 sequences are SNHLY and FYNNEI. This CDR3 is CASSEQGVSGNTIYF. CDR3 DNA: TGTGCCAGCAGTGAACAGGGGGTCTCAGGAAACACCATATATTTT.

V gene TRBV18 combines with J gene TRBJ1-2, with 11 bases lining up with TRBD1. J lost 8 bases, V lost 3 bases, and 8 bases had no gene match. This CDR3 has 15 residues. Germline assignment: CDR1 KGHSH and CDR2 LQKENI. CDR3 nucleotides: TGTGCCAGCTCACCCTACGGACAGGGGGCGGAAGGCTACACCTTC. Translated: CASSPYGQGAEGYTF. The variable domain in full, completed from reference TRBV18 and TRBJ1-2, reads NAGVMQNPRHLVRRRGQEARLRCSPMKGHSHVYWYRQLPEEGLKFMVYLQKENIIDESGMPKERFSAEFPKEGPSILRIQQVVRGDSAAYFCASSPYGQGAEGYTFGSGTRLTVV.

The rearrangement uses TRBV7-2 and TRBJ1-2; D might be TRBD1 (5 bases). The ends were cut back, 2 bases at V and 3 bases at J, with 7 bases in the middle. The CDR3 runs 13 residues. CDR1 and CDR2 from the germline V gene are SGHTA and FQGNSA. The CDR3 DNA reads TGTGCCAGCAGCTTAAAACAGGACTATGGCTACACCTTC. It specifies CASSLKQDYGYTF.

The V call is TRBV11-2, the J call TRBJ1-5; D is unclear. The CDR3 has 15 amino acids. In germline, CDR1 is SGHAT, CDR2 FQNNGV. Deletions cut 0 bases from V and 0 bases from J, with 6 bases between. The DNA of the CDR3 is TGTGCCAGCAGCTTAGAGGGGAATAGCAATCAGCCCCAGCATTTT. As protein: CASSLEGNSNQPQHF.